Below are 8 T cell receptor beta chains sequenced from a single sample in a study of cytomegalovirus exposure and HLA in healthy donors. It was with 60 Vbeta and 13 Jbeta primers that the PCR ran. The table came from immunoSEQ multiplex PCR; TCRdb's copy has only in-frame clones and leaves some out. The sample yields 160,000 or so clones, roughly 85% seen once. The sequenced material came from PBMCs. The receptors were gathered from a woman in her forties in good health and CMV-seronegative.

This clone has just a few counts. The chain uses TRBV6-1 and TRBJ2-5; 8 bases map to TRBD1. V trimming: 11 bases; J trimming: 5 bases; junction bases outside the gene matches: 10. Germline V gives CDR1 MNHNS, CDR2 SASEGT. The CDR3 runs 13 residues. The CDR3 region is CAGGRGPGETQYF. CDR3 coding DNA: TGTGCCGGAGGCAGGGGGCCCGGGGAGACCCAGTACTTC.

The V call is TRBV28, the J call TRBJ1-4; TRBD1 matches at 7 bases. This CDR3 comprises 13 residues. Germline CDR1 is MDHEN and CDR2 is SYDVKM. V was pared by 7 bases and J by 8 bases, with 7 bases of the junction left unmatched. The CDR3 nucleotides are TGTGCCAGCACCCGACAGGGCTTCGAAAAACTGTTTTTT. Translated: CASTRQGFEKLFF.

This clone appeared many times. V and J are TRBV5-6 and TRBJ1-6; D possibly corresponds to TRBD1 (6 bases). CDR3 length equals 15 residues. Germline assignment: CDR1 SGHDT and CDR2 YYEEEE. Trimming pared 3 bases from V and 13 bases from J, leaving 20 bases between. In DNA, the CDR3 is TGTGCCAGCAGCTCCGACCGGGACACAGGCTGGCCCCTCCACTTT. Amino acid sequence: CASSSDRDTGWPLHF. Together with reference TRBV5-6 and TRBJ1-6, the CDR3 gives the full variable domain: DAGVTQSPTHLIKTRGQQVTLRCSPKSGHDTVSWYQQALGQGPQFIFQYYEEEERQRGNFPDRFSGHQFPNYSSELNVNALLLGDSALYLCASSSDRDTGWPLHFGNGTRLTVT.

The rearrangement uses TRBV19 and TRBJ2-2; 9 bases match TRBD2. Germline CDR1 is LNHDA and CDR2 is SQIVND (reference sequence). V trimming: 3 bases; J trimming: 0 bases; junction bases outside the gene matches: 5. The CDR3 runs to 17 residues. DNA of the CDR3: TGTGCCAGTAGTATCCTCGGCGGGGGGGCGAACACCGGGGAGCTGTTTTTT. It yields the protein CASSILGGGANTGELFF.

The CDR3 sequence is CASSPPVWTGELFF. The CDR3 DNA is TGTGCCAGCAGCCCCCCGGTCTGGACCGGGGAGCTGTTTTTT. The V and J genes are TRBV9 and TRBJ2-2; D gene unclear. The CDR3 is made up of 14 amino acids. V was clipped by 4 bases and J by 5 bases, with 12 bases between them. The germline V gene encodes CDR1 SGDLS and CDR2 YYNGEE. The whole variable domain, remainder taken from reference TRBV9 and TRBJ2-2, is DSGVTQTPKHLITATGQRVTLRCSPRSGDLSVYWYQQSLDQGLQFLIQYYNGEERAKGNILERFSAQQFPDLHSELNLSSLELGDSALYFCASSPPVWTGELFFGEGSRLTVL.

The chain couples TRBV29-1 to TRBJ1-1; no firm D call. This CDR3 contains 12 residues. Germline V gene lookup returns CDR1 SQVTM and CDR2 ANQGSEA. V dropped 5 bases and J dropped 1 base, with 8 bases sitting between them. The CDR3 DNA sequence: TGCAGCGTTCGCTCGGGGAACACTGAAGCTTTCTTT. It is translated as CSVRSGNTEAFF.

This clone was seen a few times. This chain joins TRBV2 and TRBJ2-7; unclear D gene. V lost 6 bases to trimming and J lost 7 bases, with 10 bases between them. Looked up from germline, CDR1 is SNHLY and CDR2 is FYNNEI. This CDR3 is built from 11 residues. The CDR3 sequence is CASSPVVEQYF. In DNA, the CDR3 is TGTGCCAGCAGCCCCGTCGTGGAGCAGTACTTC. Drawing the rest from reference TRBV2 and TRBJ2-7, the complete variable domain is EPEVTQTPSHQVTQMGQEVILRCVPISNHLYFYWYRQILGQKVEFLVSFYNNEISEKSEIFDDQFSVERPDGSNFTLKIRSTKLEDSAMYFCASSPVVEQYFGPGTRLTVT.

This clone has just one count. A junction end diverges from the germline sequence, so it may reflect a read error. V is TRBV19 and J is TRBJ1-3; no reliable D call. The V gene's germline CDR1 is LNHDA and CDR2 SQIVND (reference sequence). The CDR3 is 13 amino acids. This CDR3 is CASRIDPRNTIYF. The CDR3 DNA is TGTGCCAGTAGGATAGACCCGAGGAACACCATATATTTT.